The TCR beta chain described here comes from a study of response to subunit inactivated influenza vaccine. The V end lost 5 bases, the J end lost 0 bases, and 14 bases lay between the germline ends. The CDR3 spans 15 residues. Germline CDR1 MDHEN, CDR2 SYDVKM. A single record per CDR3 protein comes from TCRdb applying MiXCR to the RT-PCR reads. The table lists 150,000 to 200,000 distinct CDR3 sequences, over 9.5% of them singletons. The same data also went into a second study, on T cells expressing NK-cell markers. That source notes: Template switching by 5'RACE with UMIs generated the TCR beta cDNA. The study drew TCR beta repertoires from sorted CD3+CD56+NKG2C+, CD3+CD56+NKG2C- and CD3+CD56-NKG2C+ T cells.

This chain connects TRBV28 to TRBJ2-7; D possibly corresponds to TRBD2 (5 bases). Sequencing was performed on CD8+ T cells sorted from PBMCs, taken 11 to 12 days after vaccination. This receptor was identified in a man in his fifties who received an inactivated influenza vaccine. As DNA, the CDR3 is TGTGCCAGCAGTCAAGGTTTAGGGAGCTCCTACGAGCAGTACTTC. It specifies CASSQGLGSSYEQYF.